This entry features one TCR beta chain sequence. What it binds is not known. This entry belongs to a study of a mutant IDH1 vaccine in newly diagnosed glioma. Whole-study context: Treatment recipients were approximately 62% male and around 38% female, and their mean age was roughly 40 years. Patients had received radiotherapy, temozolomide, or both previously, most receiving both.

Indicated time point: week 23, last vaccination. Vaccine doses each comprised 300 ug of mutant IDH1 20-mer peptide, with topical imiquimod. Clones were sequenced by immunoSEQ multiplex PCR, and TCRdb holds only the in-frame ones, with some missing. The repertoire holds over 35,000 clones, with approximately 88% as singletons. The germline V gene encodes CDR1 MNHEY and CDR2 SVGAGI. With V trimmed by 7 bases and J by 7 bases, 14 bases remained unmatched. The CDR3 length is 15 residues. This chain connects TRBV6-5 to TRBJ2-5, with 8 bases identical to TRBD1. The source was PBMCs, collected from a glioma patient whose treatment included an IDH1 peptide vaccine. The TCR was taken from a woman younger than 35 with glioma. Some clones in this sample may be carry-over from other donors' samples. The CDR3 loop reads CASTPGQENFGTQYF. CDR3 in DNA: TGTGCCAGCACCCCGGGACAGGAGAATTTTGGGACCCAGTACTTC.